A single sample gave rise to the 6 T cell receptor beta chains below, sequenced in a study of blood T cell repertoires in COVID-19. Repertoires were generated with immunoSEQ multiplex PCR, while TCRdb's copy carries only in-frame clones and drops some. The data show fewer than 350,000 clones, 75% to 90% seen once. What was sequenced was PBMCs or T cells enriched from blood (not recorded which). The origin of the receptors is a man in his 60s who had recovered from COVID-19.

The J gene is TRBJ2-2, the V gene TRBV11-3, with D possibly matching TRBD1 (5 bases). The CDR3 totals 14 residues. V lost 1 base, J lost 7 bases, and 10 bases lay in between. CDR1 is SGHNT and CDR2 is YENEEA in the germline V gene. The CDR3 region has the DNA TGTGCCAGCAGCTTAGGCAGGGCGGTCGGGGAGCTGTTTTTT. It is translated as CASSLGRAVGELFF.

The table lists this clone with a few counts. The genes are TRBV6-2 or TRBV6-3 and TRBJ2-7; 7 positions match TRBD1. V was pared by 4 bases and J by 3 bases, with 6 bases of the junction left unmatched. Germline V gene data show CDR1 as MNHEY and CDR2 as SVGEGT. This CDR3 is 14 amino acids long. The CDR3 spells CASSWDRGNYEQYF. CDR3 bases: TGTGCCAGCAGTTGGGACAGAGGAAACTACGAGCAGTACTTC.

This chain connects TRBV7-3 to TRBJ2-5; D is possibly TRBD2 (5 bases). The germline V and J ends were trimmed by 1 base and 5 bases, with 20 bases remaining between them. There are 17 residues in the CDR3. Germline V gives CDR1 SGHTA, CDR2 FQGTGA. In DNA form, the CDR3 reads TGTGCCAGCAGCTTAAAGGATGGCTCTAGCTTATCGGAGACCCAGTACTTC. Protein product: CASSLKDGSSLSETQYF.

This chain connects TRBV18 to TRBJ2-5, with 10 bases that match TRBD1. The CDR3 spans 14 residues. Germline trimming cut 4 bases from V and 5 bases from J; bases unmatched to any gene: 4. CDR1 KGHSH and CDR2 LQKENI come from the germline V gene. This chain's CDR3 is CASSQTGGEETQYF. CDR3 nucleotide sequence: TGTGCCAGCTCACAGACAGGGGGCGAGGAGACCCAGTACTTC.

The V call is TRBV3-1 (or the pseudogene TRBV3-2), the J call TRBJ1-5; 11 bases align to TRBD1. Per germline, CDR1 LGHDT and CDR2 YNNKEL (reference sequence). The CDR3 covers 16 residues. V lost 4 bases to trimming and J lost 1 base; unmatched junction nucleotides: 3. The CDR3 spells CASSRGTGGSNQPQHF. For the CDR3, the DNA is TGTGCCAGCAGCCGCGGGACAGGGGGAAGCAATCAGCCCCAGCATTTT.

The chain combines TRBV9 with TRBJ1-1; TRBD1 aligns across 7 bases. The CDR3 is 14 amino acids. Germline CDR1 is SGDLS and CDR2 is YYNGEE. Trimming took 3 bases from V and 3 from J; bases not matched to a gene: 5. CDR3 in DNA: TGTGCCAGCAGCGCCAACACAGGGGACACTGAAGCTTTCTTT. Residues: CASSANTGDTEAFF.